This TCR beta chain was captured by sequencing in a study of cytomegalovirus exposure and HLA in healthy donors. Overall study findings and caveats: The authors confirmed in vitro that a few CMV-associated chains were specific for CMV antigens. Of the V segments, some could not be distinguished, including TRBV6-2 and TRBV6-3, and were excluded. In a later analysis, compared with equally common non-associated chains, HLA-associated beta chains were more expanded. Reportedly, a later analysis found an Asian-associated ancestry cluster had fewer N-insertions than the roughly 670-donor mean.

Note on this clone: What it recognizes is unknown.

PCR employed 60 Vbeta and 13 Jbeta primers. Profiled with immunoSEQ multiplex PCR; TCRdb holds only in-frame clones, not every one. The table has over 150,000 clones, roughly 77% seen once. Germline lookup yields CDR1 ENHRY and CDR2 SYGVKD. This CDR3 has 15 residues. With V trimmed by 6 bases and J by 0 bases, 6 bases remained unmatched. The chain has TRBV10-3 and TRBJ1-2, with 8 bases aligning to TRBD1. What was sequenced was PBMCs. The clonotype comes from a young man in good health and CMV-seropositive. The CDR3 sequence: CAIRRTGLANYGYTF. The CDR3 DNA reads TGTGCCATCAGACGGACAGGGCTAGCTAACTATGGCTACACCTTC.